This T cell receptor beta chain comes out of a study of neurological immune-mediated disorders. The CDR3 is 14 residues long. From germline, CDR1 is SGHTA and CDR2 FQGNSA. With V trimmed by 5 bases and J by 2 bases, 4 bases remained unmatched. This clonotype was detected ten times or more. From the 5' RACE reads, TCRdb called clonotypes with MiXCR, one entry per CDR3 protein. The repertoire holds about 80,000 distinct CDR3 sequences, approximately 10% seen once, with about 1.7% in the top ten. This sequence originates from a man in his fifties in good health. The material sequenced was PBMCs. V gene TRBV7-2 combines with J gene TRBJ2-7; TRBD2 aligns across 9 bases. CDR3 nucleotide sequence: TGTGCCAGCAGCCGGACTAGCGTTACCTACGAGCAGTACTTC. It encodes CASSRTSVTYEQYF.